This T cell receptor (beta chain) is from a study of vaccination effects on CD4 cells after COVID-19. Comment on this clone: What it recognizes is unknown.

Sequenced by immunoSEQ multiplex PCR; TCRdb stores in-frame clones only, minus some. The sample has some 69,000 clones; about 70% are singletons. Sequencing was preceded by expansion of antigen-specific CD4+ T cells with viral peptide pools in the ViraFEST assay. Subsequent to roughly 10 days of culture, CD4+ T cells were isolated. Nucleocapsid antibodies stayed negative before and after vaccination, showing no earlier SARS-CoV-2 infection. Roughly 2.1 million PBMC were seeded per well and grown in the presence of approximately 9.5 IU/ml IL-2 and approximately 11 ug/ml peptides. This TCR was sampled from a human donor who received a COVID-19 vaccine. This specimen was CD4+ T cells from PBMCs cultured with HCoV-NL63 spike peptides, taken before COVID-19 vaccination.

CDR3 bases: TGCGCCAGCAGTGCCGGGACCGCCAGGGAGACCCAGTACTTC. As protein: CASSAGTARETQYF. The genes are TRBV10-1 and TRBJ2-5; D is possibly TRBD1 or TRBD2 (5 bases each). Trimming cost V 4 bases and J 5 bases, with 14 bases left between them. CDR1 WNHNN and CDR2 SYGVQD come from the germline V gene (reference sequence). CDR3 length: 14 amino acids.